One TCR beta chain is described in this entry. The data stem from a study of technical replicates of blood from several donors. Here immunoSEQ multiplex PCR was the method, and the copy in TCRdb shows in-frame clones only, minus some. Found here are under 90,000 clones, about 96% of them singletons; the top ten hold 0.2%. Germline trimming cut 4 bases from V and 2 bases from J; bases unmatched to any gene: 1. The CDR3 is 13 residues long. Germline CDR1 SQVTM, CDR2 ANQGSEA. The sequence derives from a human donor in good health. Sequenced input: T cells isolated from PBMCs. V gene TRBV29-1 combines with J gene TRBJ2-7; 11 bases agree with TRBD2. CDR3 residues: CSVVLAGAYEQYF. The CDR3 DNA sequence: TGCAGCGTTGTACTAGCGGGAGCCTACGAGCAGTACTTC.